Listed here are 13 T cell receptor beta chains from one sample, sequenced in a study of blood T cell repertoires in COVID-19. Clones were sequenced by immunoSEQ multiplex PCR, and TCRdb holds only the in-frame ones, with some missing. The table has 150,000 to 200,000 clones, almost 80% seen once. The sequencing input was peripheral blood. The receptor source for this set is a man aged 60 to 75 with active or convalescent COVID-19.

This chain uses TRBV5-1 with TRBJ2-5, with 10 bases fitting TRBD2. Germline V gives CDR1 SGHRS, CDR2 YFSETQ. Trimming at V came to 4 bases and at J to 5 bases, leaving 17 bases not matched to a gene. There are 18 residues in the CDR3. The CDR3 nucleotides are TGCGCCAGCAGCGGCGAGGGACTAGCGACTCGAGCAGGGGAGACCCAGTACTTC. Its translation: CASSGEGLATRAGETQYF.

The J gene is TRBJ2-5, the V gene TRBV11-2, with TRBD1 matching 12 bases. CDR3 length: 18 amino acids. CDR1 SGHAT and CDR2 FQNNGV come from the germline V gene. V gave up 1 base and J gave up 5 bases; unmatched junction bases: 11. CDR3 protein: CASSLGAGTGGATETQYF. Here the CDR3 DNA reads TGTGCCAGCAGCTTAGGGGCCGGGACAGGGGGCGCGACGGAGACCCAGTACTTC. Filled out from reference TRBV11-2 and TRBJ2-5, the complete variable domain reads EAGVAQSPRYKIIEKRQSVAFWCNPISGHATLYWYQQILGQGPKLLIQFQNNGVVDDSQLPKDRFSAERLKGVDSTLKIQPAKLEDSAVYLCASSLGAGTGGATETQYFGPGTRLLVL.

This clone was seen more than once but under ten times. V and J are TRBV6-2 or TRBV6-3 and TRBJ1-5; the match to TRBD1 covers 8 bases. With 2 bases clipped from V and 6 bases from J, the junction kept 3 bases outside the gene matches. This CDR3 comprises 14 residues. CDR1 MNHEY and CDR2 SVGEGT come from the germline V gene. Written as DNA, the CDR3 is TGTGCCAGCAGTTACCGACAGGGGATTCAGCCCCAGCATTTT. Protein product: CASSYRQGIQPQHF.

The J gene is TRBJ2-7, the V gene TRBV15; 11 nucleotides line up with TRBD2. The junction had 4 bases not matched to a gene; V was cut back by 5 bases and J by 4 bases. Germline V lookup: CDR1 LNHNV, CDR2 YYDKDF (reference sequence). The CDR3 length is 14 residues. The CDR3 reads CATSPGLAVYEQYF. DNA of the CDR3: TGTGCCACCAGCCCGGGACTAGCGGTATACGAGCAGTACTTC.

The chain joins TRBV19 to TRBJ2-5; 7 bases map to TRBD2. Losses at the gene ends were 5 bases for V and 4 bases for J; bases not matched to a gene: 7. The CDR3 loop spans 14 amino acids. CDR1 LNHDA and CDR2 SQIVND come from the germline V gene (reference sequence). Here the CDR3 reads CASSPGTNGETQYF. The CDR3, as DNA: TGTGCCAGTAGTCCCGGGACTAACGGAGAGACCCAGTACTTC.

Note on this clone: Other nucleotide sequences from this sample produce the same CDR3. V and J are TRBV24-1 and TRBJ2-3; D is ambiguous. Germline CDR1 reads KGHDR; CDR2 reads SFDVKD. The CDR3 consists of 14 residues. Trimming removed 1 base at V and 0 bases at J, with 4 bases between. CDR3 DNA: TGTGCCACCAGTGATTTCCGGAGCACAGATACGCAGTATTTT. This gives the protein CATSDFRSTDTQYF.

The chain combines TRBV28 with TRBJ1-2; 7 nucleotides agree with TRBD1. Germline assignment: CDR1 MDHEN and CDR2 SYDVKM. The CDR3 totals 16 residues. After removal of 3 bases from V and 4 bases from J, the junction contained 11 bases not matched to a gene. The CDR3 DNA follows: TGTGCCAGCAGTTTGGGACAGCTAAGCACGGGCTATGGCTACACCTTC. Its translation: CASSLGQLSTGYGYTF.

The V and J genes are TRBV3-1 (or the pseudogene TRBV3-2) and TRBJ2-1; 11 bases align to TRBD2. Trimming at V came to 6 bases and at J to 7 bases, leaving 5 bases not matched to a gene. This CDR3 spans 14 amino acids. Germline CDR1 and CDR2: LGHDT and YNNKEL (reference sequence). The CDR3 here is CASSSGRAQNEQFF. DNA for the CDR3: TGTGCCAGCAGTAGCGGGAGGGCCCAAAATGAGCAGTTCTTC.

The chain recombines TRBV4-1 with TRBJ2-2, with no clear D. Germline V gives CDR1 MGHRA, CDR2 YSYEKL. V was shortened by 2 bases and J by 1 base, with 8 bases between the two germline ends. CDR3 size: 15 residues. CDR3 DNA: TGCGCCAGCAGCCAACCGGTTAAGAACACCGGGGAGCTGTTTTTT. This encodes CASSQPVKNTGELFF.

About this clone: One end of the junction varies from germline; a read error may be responsible. The rearrangement uses TRBV27 and TRBJ2-1; TRBD2 agrees at 7 bases. The CDR3 contains 14 residues. Per the germline V gene, CDR1 is MNHEY and CDR2 is SMNVEV (reference sequence). This chain's CDR3 is CASSVSGTIGEQFF. DNA of the CDR3: TGTGCCAGCAGTGTATCCGGGACTATCGGTGAGCAGTTCTTC.

The V and J genes are TRBV7-3 and TRBJ2-1; D may be TRBD2 (5 bases). V dropped 3 bases and J dropped 4 bases, with 13 bases sitting between them. Germline assignment: CDR1 SGHTA and CDR2 FQGTGA. The CDR3 covers 15 residues. CDR3 sequence (DNA): TGTGCCAGCAGCTTGATTGCGGGCATATACAATGAGCAGTTCTTC. Translation gives CASSLIAGIYNEQFF.

This clone has just a few counts. The J gene is TRBJ1-2, the V gene TRBV5-1, with TRBD1 as a possible D gene (6 bases). Trimming took off 7 bases at V and 6 bases at J, with 16 bases between the two ends. The germline V gene has CDR1 SGHRS and CDR2 YFSETQ. The CDR3 has 13 residues. DNA for the CDR3: TGCGCCAGCCGACAGGCAGGGAGCGATGGCTACACCTTC. This encodes CASRQAGSDGYTF.

The chain is built from TRBV7-2 and TRBJ2-1; D might be TRBD2 (6 bases). Germline CDR1 reads SGHTA; CDR2 reads FQGNSA. This CDR3 region has 16 residues. The V and J ends lost 0 bases and 4 bases respectively, with 13 bases between them. CDR3 coding DNA: TGTGCCAGCAGCTTAGCGGGGAGACTAGGATACAATGAGCAGTTCTTC. It encodes CASSLAGRLGYNEQFF.